One T cell receptor (beta chain) is described in this entry. The clone's antigen remains unknown. One end of the junction varies from germline; a read error may be responsible. The sample originates from a study of T cell responses to AZD1222 COVID-19 vaccine (dated by TCRdb to the early 2020s). Regarding the research as a whole: A total of just over 230 trial participants underwent TCR sequencing, of whom 200 to 220 had received two doses of AZD1222 and 26 had received two doses of the MenACWY control vaccine. Enrollment into the trials was organized by age into subgroups of 18-55, 56-69 and 70-plus years, and those subgroups contained approximately 160, 26 and 62 TCR-sequenced participants, respectively.

Beyond this particular receptor, the publication reports: The whole spike protein was spanned by vaccine-associated CD4 TCRs, and dominant responses were seen in regions 160-218 and 743-854. Most participants were white British and females outnumbered males, and the authors suggested that clonal diversity may have been underestimated. The 56-69-year group was small, and its depth increase did not reach significance, likely because of low power. Only five to seven AZD1222 recipients were SARS-CoV-2 seropositive at baseline, limiting conclusions about previously exposed vaccinees. Reportedly, almost half of the unique spike-specific TCRs recognized epitopes lying outside the regions that are mutated in the B.1.351 and B.1.1.7 variants. A significant rise in spike-specific TCR breadth and depth was observed after two AZD1222 doses relative to day 0 and relative to MenACWY recipients. Because no samples from the day 14 peak response were available, repertoires could be characterized only after the peak T cell response.

Per the publication, the time point label means: about 28 days (+/-7) after the second vaccine dose. AZD1222 recipients given second doses at about 4 weeks or at about 12 weeks were pooled, since spike-specific TCR depth and breadth were not found to differ between the two schedules. Vaccinee samples came from UK trials COV001 and COV002, including a single-blind randomized controlled phase 2/3 trial of AZD1222 (ChAdOx1 nCoV-19) in healthy adults. For TCRbeta chain sequencing, PBMC samples were collected from trial participants at day 0 and at day 28 after the second dose. The CDR3 regions of human TCRbeta chains were subjected to immunosequencing. The paper's processing steps were these. TCRs in the repertoires were matched against a reference library of SARS-CoV-2-specific TCRs that had been generated with the MIRA antigen-specificity platform. Breadth was defined as the fraction of unique TCRs that were SARS-CoV-2-associated. Depth was defined as the fraction of total T cells that were SARS-CoV-2-associated. Each spike-specific TCR was assigned to its reactive spike region and to a CD4 or CD8 class using the MIRA data. Log10-transformed breadth and depth values were compared by one-way ANOVA with Sidak's multiple comparisons tests. TCRdb took over this immuneACCESS table, retaining in-frame rearrangements with V and J assigned. Such tables are incomplete; in checked studies, under half of the missing clones stem from an unresolved V gene, and the remainder is unexplained. From that table come the V and J calls and clone size; the DNA was used to work out D and trimming. The sample table lists under 110,000 clones, approximately 89% of them with a count of one. 10% to 13% of the sample belongs to the ten largest clones.

The sequenced sample was peripheral blood, obtained 28 days after the second AZD1222 dose. This receptor was identified in an adult who received the AZD1222 COVID-19 vaccine.

The sequence in DNA is TGTGCCAGCAGTGGCGTGACTCGGGACCCCTATAATGAGCAGTTCTTC. Its protein is CASSGVTRDPYNEQFF. This chain joins TRBV6-2 or TRBV6-3 to TRBJ2-1; the D gene is possibly TRBD1 or TRBD2, each agreeing over 5 bases. Including the terminal cysteine and phenylalanine, the CDR3 comprises 16 residues. Only the CDR3 region is kept as DNA, spanning 48 bases read in frame from base 1. Looking up the germline V gene yields CDR1 MNHEY and CDR2 SVGEGT.